This entry lists 29 T cell receptor beta chains sequenced from one sample in a study of cytomegalovirus exposure and HLA in healthy donors. This PCR relied on a set of 60 Vbeta primers and 13 Jbeta primers. TCRdb's table, derived via immunoSEQ multiplex PCR, lists solely in-frame clones and lacks some. The data contain more than 80,000 clones, roughly 80% of them seen just once; the ten biggest clones take up roughly 3.7%. Sample: PBMCs. The receptor set was obtained from a man aged 55 to 69 in good health and CMV-seronegative.

The genes are TRBV2 and TRBJ2-5; 9 nucleotides align to TRBD2. The CDR3 has 14 amino acids. V dropped 3 bases and J dropped 3; count of bases not matched to a gene: 2. From germline, CDR1 is SNHLY and CDR2 FYNNEI. CDR3 in DNA: TGTGCCAGCAGTGAGGAGCGGGGGGAAGAGACCCAGTACTTC. Translation: CASSEERGEETQYF.

The chain joins TRBV5-4 to TRBJ1-2, with 7 bases lining up with TRBD1. Trimming removed 4 bases from V and 7 bases from J; junction bases left unmatched: 7. Germline V gene sequence: CDR1 SGHNT, CDR2 YYREEE (reference sequence). The CDR3 has 13 residues. The CDR3 nucleotides read TGTGCCAGCAGCCCCAGCTGGACAGGTGGCTACACCTTC. Its translation is CASSPSWTGGYTF.

The chain employs TRBV19 and TRBJ1-1; the match to TRBD1 covers 8 bases. Germline lookup yields CDR1 LNHDA and CDR2 SQIVND (reference sequence). The V and J ends lost 1 base and 5 bases, in that order; junction bases with no gene match: 6. CDR3 size: 15 residues. The CDR3 here is CASSIVAGGRTEAFF. The CDR3 bases are TGTGCCAGTAGTATAGTGGCAGGGGGCAGGACTGAAGCTTTCTTT.

The rearrangement joins TRBV6-5 to TRBJ2-3; possibly TRBD2 for D (6 bases). Trimming shortened V by 8 bases and J by 1 base, and 10 bases separated the two germline ends. Germline V gene sequence: CDR1 MNHEY, CDR2 SVGAGI. This CDR3 is 13 amino acids long. Here the CDR3 DNA reads TGTGCCAGCGGGACTCCCGGCACAGATACGCAGTATTTT. Translated: CASGTPGTDTQYF.

The genes are TRBV29-1 and TRBJ2-5, with TRBD1 matching 11 bases. Germline V gene data show CDR1 as SQVTM and CDR2 as ANQGSEA. The CDR3 has 14 amino acids. The V gene end was trimmed by 7 bases and the J gene end by 5 bases; junction bases not matched to a gene: 9. DNA for the CDR3: TGCAGCGCCAAGGACAGGGGGCGTGTGGAGACCCAGTACTTC. As protein: CSAKDRGRVETQYF.

V and J are TRBV4-1 and TRBJ2-6, with 8 bases matching TRBD1. This CDR3 is built from 21 residues. The V segment lost 0 bases and the J segment 3 bases; nucleotides outside the gene matches: 16. Germline CDR1 MGHRA, CDR2 YSYEKL. The CDR3: CASSQDLAGRGRISGANVLTF. The CDR3 bases are TGCGCCAGCAGCCAAGATCTAGCTGGCAGGGGGCGGATAAGTGGGGCCAACGTCCTGACTTTC.

The V call is TRBV5-1, the J call TRBJ2-1, with 9 bases fitting TRBD2. The CDR3 length is 15 residues. Germline trimming cut 0 bases from V and 5 bases from J; bases unmatched to any gene: 3. Germline values: CDR1 SGHRS, CDR2 YFSETQ. Here the CDR3 DNA reads TGCGCCAGCAGCTTGGCCAGCGGGGGGCACAATGAGCAGTTCTTC. Amino acid sequence: CASSLASGGHNEQFF.

This clone is a singleton in its sample. V is TRBV5-6 and J is TRBJ1-1; 7 bases are shared with TRBD1. V lost 2 bases, J lost 5 bases, and 12 bases stayed unmatched. The CDR3 has 16 residues. Germline V gene lookup returns CDR1 SGHDT and CDR2 YYEEEE. CDR3 residues: CASSFTPRGKGTEAFF. DNA of the CDR3: TGTGCCAGCAGCTTCACCCCCAGGGGGAAGGGTACTGAAGCTTTCTTT.

This rearrangement joins TRBV4-2 to TRBJ2-1, with 8 bases that match TRBD2. V dropped 1 base and J dropped 2; count of bases not matched to a gene: 4. Germline values: CDR1 LGHNA, CDR2 YNFKEQ. The CDR3 has 16 amino acids. CDR3 region: CASSQVVAGTYNEQFF. The CDR3 DNA reads as TGTGCCAGCAGCCAAGTGGTAGCGGGGACCTACAATGAGCAGTTCTTC.

This clone showed up just once. The rearrangement uses TRBV9 and TRBJ1-2; 7 bases match TRBD1. The CDR3 has 15 residues. Germline V lookup: CDR1 SGDLS, CDR2 YYNGEE. V was pared by 3 bases and J by 8 bases, with 13 bases of the junction left unmatched. CDR3 amino acids: CASSAYRGLSQGYTF. The CDR3 DNA reads TGTGCCAGCAGCGCCTACAGGGGTTTATCGCAGGGCTACACCTTC. The entire variable domain, with the rest obtained from reference TRBV9 and TRBJ1-2, is as follows: DSGVTQTPKHLITATGQRVTLRCSPRSGDLSVYWYQQSLDQGLQFLIQYYNGEERAKGNILERFSAQQFPDLHSELNLSSLELGDSALYFCASSAYRGLSQGYTFGSGTRLTVV.

This clone came up once. The chain recombines TRBV2 with TRBJ2-3; 8 bases are shared with TRBD2. V dropped 7 bases and J dropped 1; count of bases not matched to a gene: 4. The CDR3 extends over 14 amino acids. Germline V gene lookup returns CDR1 SNHLY and CDR2 FYNNEI. This CDR3 is CASTHGGGTDTQYF. The CDR3 DNA reads TGTGCCAGCACCCACGGGGGGGGCACAGATACGCAGTATTTT.

J is TRBJ2-3 and V is TRBV2, with 7 bases lining up with TRBD1. Germline CDR1 and CDR2: SNHLY and FYNNEI. V lost 8 bases and J lost 0; bases outside the gene matches: 8. The CDR3 has 15 amino acids. The CDR3 DNA reads TGTGCCAGCTGTGTTCAGGGGGTTAGCACAGATACGCAGTATTTT. It is translated as CASCVQGVSTDTQYF.

The chain couples TRBV7-8 to TRBJ1-5; 7 positions match TRBD1. The length of the CDR3 is 17 residues. Germline CDR1 and CDR2: SGHVS and FQNEAQ. Unmatched junction bases numbered 8, after V lost 2 bases and J lost 1 base. CDR3 DNA: TGTGCCAGCAGCTTACTTACTAAGGGGGCAAGCAATCAGCCCCAGCATTTT. Encoded protein: CASSLLTKGASNQPQHF.

The rearrangement uses TRBV13 and TRBJ1-1; 7 nucleotides align to TRBD1. Germline trimming cut 4 bases from V and 0 bases from J; bases unmatched to any gene: 2. The CDR3 runs 14 residues. Germline V lookup: CDR1 PRHDT, CDR2 FYEKMQ (reference sequence). The CDR3 coding sequence is TGTGCCAGCAGCTCAGACAGGGTGAACACTGAAGCTTTCTTT. Its protein is CASSSDRVNTEAFF.

This chain joins TRBV28 and TRBJ2-4; TRBD2 aligns across 9 bases. With V trimmed by 3 bases and J by 4 bases, 7 bases remained unmatched. Germline-derived CDR1 and CDR2 are MDHEN and SYDVKM. This CDR3 has 16 residues. The CDR3 here is CASSLLLSGGKNIQYF. CDR3 nucleotides: TGTGCCAGCAGTTTGTTGCTCAGCGGGGGGAAAAACATTCAGTACTTC.

The chain links TRBV6-6 to TRBJ2-7; a possible D gene is TRBD1 (6 bases). The CDR3 has 13 amino acids. V lost 4 bases to trimming and J lost 7 bases, with 14 bases between them. CDR1 MNHNY and CDR2 SVGAGI come from the germline V gene (reference sequence). CDR3 protein: CASSSGVAWEQYV. Here the CDR3 DNA reads TGTGCCAGCAGTTCAGGGGTTGCCTGGGAGCAGTACGTC.

The V gene is TRBV5-1, the J gene TRBJ2-7; perhaps TRBD2 as D (6 bases). V lost 4 bases and J lost 0, with 17 bases in between. Germline V lookup: CDR1 SGHRS, CDR2 YFSETQ. This CDR3 is built from 16 residues. This CDR3 is CASSPGGSGFSYEQYV. CDR3 bases: TGCGCCAGCAGCCCGGGTGGTAGCGGTTTCTCCTACGAGCAGTACGTC.

The rearrangement links TRBV5-4 to TRBJ1-4, with TRBD1 as a possible D gene (6 bases). Germline CDR1 SGHNT, CDR2 YYREEE (reference sequence). CDR3 length equals 15 residues. The V end was cut by 4 bases, the J end by 2 bases, with 12 bases between. The chain's CDR3 is CASSVGGSTNEKLFF. The CDR3, as DNA: TGTGCCAGCAGCGTTGGGGGCTCGACTAATGAAAAACTGTTTTTT.

In DNA, the CDR3 is TGTGCCAGCAGTCCTCAGGTGGCAGGGGCCAACGTCCTGACTTTC. Its translation is CASSPQVAGANVLTF. The gene calls are TRBV7-7 and TRBJ2-6; D remains unclear. The CDR3 totals 15 residues. Per germline, CDR1 SSHAT and CDR2 FNYEAQ (reference sequence). V lost 6 bases, J lost 4 bases, and 13 bases lay in between.

The chain has TRBV5-1 and TRBJ2-2; 7 bases are shared with TRBD1. The trim removed 0 bases at V and 0 bases at J, leaving 5 bases unmatched. Germline CDR1 is SGHRS and CDR2 is YFSETQ. The CDR3 is 17 residues long. The CDR3 coding sequence is TGCGCCAGCAGCTTGGGGACAGGAGATACGAACACCGGGGAGCTGTTTTTT. The encoded protein is CASSLGTGDTNTGELFF. Supplemented by reference TRBV5-1 and TRBJ2-2, the full variable domain reads KAGVTQTPRYLIKTRGQQVTLSCSPISGHRSVSWYQQTPGQGLQFLFEYFSETQRNKGNFPGRFSGRQFSNSRSEMNVSTLELGDSALYLCASSLGTGDTNTGELFFGEGSRLTVL.

The CDR3 spells CASSLWDSSNEKLFF. CDR3 bases: TGTGCCAGCAGCCTCTGGGACAGTTCTAATGAAAAACTGTTTTTT. The V call is TRBV5-8, the J call TRBJ1-4, with TRBD1 identical over 7 bases. V was clipped by 4 bases and J by 3 bases; unmatched bases: 6. The CDR3 consists of 15 residues. Germline V CDR1 and CDR2: SGHTS, YDEGEE.

This clone was observed a handful of times. This sequence joins TRBV30 and TRBJ2-1, with D unresolved. This CDR3 contains 12 residues. CDR1 and CDR2 (germline): GTSNPN, SVGIG (reference sequence). The germline V and J ends were trimmed by 1 base and 6 bases, with 7 bases remaining between them. CDR3 in DNA: TGTGCCTGGAGTGGAACAATCAATGAGCAGTTCTTC. Protein product: CAWSGTINEQFF.

The chain combines TRBV19 with TRBJ1-4; 7 positions match TRBD1. CDR1 and CDR2 (germline): LNHDA, SQIVND (reference sequence). V dropped 3 bases and J dropped 11; count of bases not matched to a gene: 9. The CDR3 consists of 14 residues. The CDR3 sequence is CASSIRTGSKKLFF. In DNA form, the CDR3 reads TGTGCCAGTAGTATTCGGACAGGCTCTAAGAAACTGTTTTTT.

The chain's CDR3 is CASSSSYADTQYF. CDR3 bases: TGCGCCAGCAGCTCCAGTTACGCAGATACGCAGTATTTT. The gene calls are TRBV5-1 and TRBJ2-3; D is ambiguous. V lost 3 bases and J lost 4, with 9 bases in between. CDR1 and CDR2 from the germline V gene are SGHRS and YFSETQ. The CDR3 is 13 residues long.

The rearrangement joins TRBV14 to TRBJ1-2, with 7 bases lining up with TRBD1. Germline-derived CDR1 and CDR2 are SGHDN and FVKESK. The CDR3 spans 18 residues. With V trimmed by 3 bases and J by 0 bases, 13 bases remained unmatched. The CDR3 is CASSQEMGQRGANYGYTF. In DNA form, the CDR3 reads TGTGCCAGCAGCCAGGAAATGGGACAGCGCGGAGCTAACTATGGCTACACCTTC.

Only a few counts were recorded for this clone. An end of the junction differs from the germline gene, which may be a read error. The genes are TRBV2 and TRBJ1-2; D call uncertain. The CDR3 runs 15 residues. The V gene's germline CDR1 is SNHLY and CDR2 FYNNEI. The CDR3 region is CASNENGLANYGYTF. CDR3 in DNA: TGTGCCAGCAATGAAAATGGCCTAGCGAACTATGGCTACACCTTC.

In this sample, this clone turned up once. The gene calls are TRBV7-3 and TRBJ2-5; D remains ambiguous. The CDR3 length is 13 residues. Germline-derived CDR1 and CDR2 are SGHTA and FQGTGA. Trimming removed 1 base at V and 2 bases at J, with 5 bases between. CDR3: CASSLNRQETQYF. CDR3 DNA sequence: TGTGCCAGCAGCTTAAACAGACAAGAGACCCAGTACTTC.

V is TRBV6-5 and J is TRBJ2-2; D is unclear. Between the trimmed V and J ends, which lost 5 bases and 5 bases, there was a span of 6 bases. Per germline, CDR1 MNHEY and CDR2 SVGAGI. The CDR3 has 12 residues. The CDR3 reads CASSPTTGELFF. CDR3 DNA sequence: TGTGCCAGCAGTCCCACTACCGGGGAGCTGTTTTTT.

The gene calls are TRBV7-3 and TRBJ2-2, with 7 positions matching TRBD1. The CDR3 covers 16 residues. V lost 8 bases, J lost 6 bases, and 15 bases stayed unmatched. Per the germline V gene, CDR1 is SGHTA and CDR2 is FQGTGA. The CDR3: CASSEYKGAIAGELFF. CDR3 in DNA: TGTGCCAGCTCAGAGTATAAGGGGGCGATAGCCGGGGAGCTGTTTTTT.